The 25 T cell receptor beta chains in this list originate from one sample, sequenced in a study of cytomegalovirus exposure and HLA in healthy donors. Both 60 Vbeta primers and 13 Jbeta primers went into the PCR. TCRdb's copy holds only in-frame clones and misses some; the assay was immunoSEQ multiplex PCR. This table holds about 59,000 clones, 65% to 90% found once. The sequencing input was PBMCs. The receptors were sampled from a human donor in good health.

This rearrangement joins TRBV30 to TRBJ1-3; a weak D match, TRBD1 (5 bases). CDR3 length: 14 amino acids. The germline V and J ends were trimmed by 4 bases and 0 bases, with 10 bases remaining between them. In germline, CDR1 is GTSNPN, CDR2 SVGIG (reference sequence). CDR3 nucleotides: TGTGCCTGGACCGCAGGGTTCTCTGGAAACACCATATATTTT. It codes for CAWTAGFSGNTIYF. The full variable domain, in which reference TRBV30 and TRBJ1-3 provide the parts outside the CDR3, is SQTIHQWPATLVQPVGSPLSLECTVEGTSNPNLYWYRQAAGRGLQLLFYSVGIGQISSEVPQNLSASRPQDRQFILSSKKLLLSDSGFYLCAWTAGFSGNTIYFGEGSWLTVV.

As for this clone: The junction does not match germline at one end; this may be a read error. The CDR3 coding sequence is TGTGCGCTCGCCCCCCGGGACAGGGGGACCGTGAACATTGAAGCTTTCTTT. This translates into CALAPRDRGTVNIEAFF. The chain combines TRBV2 with TRBJ1-1; 11 nucleotides align to TRBD1. The CDR3 totals 17 residues. The germline V gene encodes CDR1 SNHLY and CDR2 FYNNEI.

The J gene is TRBJ2-5, the V gene TRBV10-2, with 9 bases aligning to TRBD2. The DNA matches TRBJ2-7 better at its end, which makes the J call doubtful. The CDR3 runs 15 residues. In germline, CDR1 is WSHSY, CDR2 SAAADI. The CDR3 sequence is CASTLAGLNSYEQYF. As DNA, the CDR3 is TGCGCCAGCACCCTAGCGGGGCTTAACTCCTACGAGCAGTACTTC.

J is TRBJ2-1 and V is TRBV11-2; 8 bases line up with TRBD2. The CDR3 extends over 18 amino acids. CDR1 and CDR2 (germline): SGHAT, FQNNGV. J lost 3 bases, V lost 5 bases, and 15 bases had no gene match. CDR3 coding DNA: TGTGCCAGCAGCCCCTATCCCCACGCGGGAGGATTCTACAATGAGCAGTTCTTC. Amino acid sequence: CASSPYPHAGGFYNEQFF.

This chain links TRBV12-5 with TRBJ2-5, with 8 nucleotides matching TRBD2. This CDR3 spans 14 amino acids. Germline V gene sequence: CDR1 LGHNT, CDR2 FRNRAP. After removal of 7 bases from V and 3 bases from J, the junction contained 7 bases not matched to a gene. The CDR3 loop reads CASVRGGAKETQYF. CDR3 DNA: TGTGCTAGTGTTCGGGGGGGGGCTAAAGAGACCCAGTACTTC.

The V and J genes are TRBV28 and TRBJ2-2; a possible D gene is TRBD1 (6 bases). Between the trimmed V and J ends, which lost 6 bases and 6 bases, there was a span of 11 bases. This CDR3 is 13 amino acids long. Germline V gene data show CDR1 as MDHEN and CDR2 as SYDVKM. DNA of the CDR3: TGTGCCAGCAGCCTTAAGGGGGCCGGGGAGCTGTTTTTT. Translation gives CASSLKGAGELFF.

V is TRBV10-3 and J is TRBJ2-5; 8 bases are shared with TRBD2. The CDR3 is made up of 16 amino acids. Germline V CDR1 and CDR2: ENHRY, SYGVKD. Germline trimming cut 0 bases from V and 4 bases from J; bases unmatched to any gene: 7. CDR3 loop: CAISESSGRGVETQYF. The CDR3 DNA reads TGTGCCATCAGTGAGTCGAGCGGGAGAGGGGTAGAGACCCAGTACTTC.

The V and J genes are TRBV27 and TRBJ1-2, with 9 bases fitting TRBD1. Trimming at V came to 0 bases and at J to 7 bases, leaving 6 bases not matched to a gene. Germline CDR1 is MNHEY and CDR2 is SMNVEV (reference sequence). The CDR3 spans 15 residues. The CDR3 sequence: CASSLSGTGSVGYTF. CDR3 sequence (DNA): TGTGCCAGCAGTTTATCGGGGACAGGGTCGGTTGGCTACACCTTC.

The chain recombines TRBV2 with TRBJ1-4; D remains ambiguous. Germline lookup yields CDR1 SNHLY and CDR2 FYNNEI. The CDR3 is made up of 13 amino acids. V dropped 7 bases and J dropped 6 bases, with 12 bases sitting between them. The CDR3 DNA reads TGTGCCAGCACCCAGGAGGCCGATGAAAAACTGTTTTTT. Its translation is CASTQEADEKLFF. The full variable domain, its missing parts supplied by reference TRBV2 and TRBJ1-4, is EPEVTQTPSHQVTQMGQEVILRCVPISNHLYFYWYRQILGQKVEFLVSFYNNEISEKSEIFDDQFSVERPDGSNFTLKIRSTKLEDSAMYFCASTQEADEKLFFGSGTQLSVL.

The chain combines TRBV30 with TRBJ2-5, with 8 bases identical to TRBD2. The CDR3 is made up of 13 amino acids. In germline, CDR1 is GTSNPN, CDR2 SVGIG (reference sequence). V lost 0 bases to trimming and J lost 6 bases; unmatched junction nucleotides: 3. DNA of the CDR3: TGTGCCTGGAGTGTACGGGGGGGGCAGACCCAGTACTTC. It encodes CAWSVRGGQTQYF.

The rearrangement links TRBV7-2 to TRBJ1-3, with 8 positions matching TRBD1. Germline trimming cut 1 base from V and 0 bases from J; bases unmatched to any gene: 8. The CDR3 runs to 18 residues. Germline assignment: CDR1 SGHTA and CDR2 FQGNSA. The CDR3 region is CASSLGQGPSFSGNTIYF. DNA of the CDR3: TGTGCCAGCAGCTTAGGACAGGGGCCCTCTTTCTCTGGAAACACCATATATTTT.

The chain links TRBV28 to TRBJ1-3; 7 bases map to TRBD1. Germline V gene data show CDR1 as MDHEN and CDR2 as SYDVKM. The CDR3 runs to 15 residues. The J segment lost 4 bases and the V segment lost 5 bases, leaving 8 bases of the junction unmatched. The CDR3 sequence is CASSLKRQGGNTIYF. CDR3 coding DNA: TGTGCCAGCAGTCTAAAACGACAGGGAGGAAACACCATATATTTT.

This sequence joins TRBV5-1 and TRBJ2-1; 7 bases line up with TRBD2. From germline, CDR1 is SGHRS and CDR2 YFSETQ. With V trimmed by 0 bases and J by 2 bases, 2 bases remained unmatched. The CDR3 spans 15 residues. CDR3 sequence (DNA): TGCGCCAGCAGCTTGGTAGCGGGTCCCTACAATGAGCAGTTCTTC. This translates into CASSLVAGPYNEQFF.

The count of this clone is one. The V gene is TRBV18, the J gene TRBJ1-4; D might be TRBD1 (6 bases). V gave up 6 bases and J gave up 3 bases, with 14 bases separating them. Germline-derived CDR1 and CDR2 are KGHSH and LQKENI. The CDR3 has 15 residues. DNA of the CDR3: TGTGCCAGCTCTACGAACAGGGCGGCTAATGAAAAACTGTTTTTT. This codes for CASSTNRAANEKLFF.

This rearrangement joins TRBV6-6 to TRBJ1-4; D not resolved. The CDR3 runs to 14 residues. CDR1 and CDR2 (germline): MNHNY, SVGAGI (reference sequence). Trimming took 3 bases from V and 7 from J, leaving 12 bases between them. The CDR3 DNA is TGTGCCAGCAGTTATATGAGGTCCGGTGAAAAACTGTTTTTT. Its protein is CASSYMRSGEKLFF.

The CDR3 DNA is TGTGCCAGCAGCTTCGGGACTAGCGGGAGCAGGAGTGTCGGGGAGCTGTTTTTT. It codes for CASSFGTSGSRSVGELFF. This chain connects TRBV7-3 to TRBJ2-2; 14 nucleotides match TRBD2. The J segment lost 7 bases and the V segment lost 3 bases, leaving 10 bases of the junction unmatched. Germline lookup yields CDR1 SGHTA and CDR2 FQGTGA. The CDR3 has 18 residues.

The chain's CDR3 is CASSLLTSPGYNEQFF. For the CDR3, the DNA is TGTGCCAGCAGCCTACTGACTAGCCCAGGATACAATGAGCAGTTCTTC. The V and J genes are TRBV7-2 and TRBJ2-1; TRBD2 matches at 7 bases. Germline CDR1 and CDR2: SGHTA and FQGNSA. Germline trimming cut 5 bases from V and 4 bases from J; bases unmatched to any gene: 11. The CDR3 sequence is 16 residues long.

Only one count was recorded for this clone. The genes are TRBV29-1 and TRBJ2-7, with D possibly being TRBD2 (6 bases). From germline, CDR1 is SQVTM and CDR2 ANQGSEA. The CDR3 loop spans 16 amino acids. V was clipped by 5 bases and J by 5 bases, with 25 bases between them. The CDR3 region is CSVLGSGGSTGDEQYF. CDR3 nucleotide sequence: TGCAGCGTTTTAGGGTCAGGAGGGTCCACTGGGGACGAGCAGTACTTC.

This chain uses TRBV28 with TRBJ1-2; 7 bases map to TRBD1. The germline gives CDR1 MDHEN, CDR2 SYDVKM. V lost 6 bases, J lost 4 bases, and 14 bases stayed unmatched. CDR3 size: 16 residues. The CDR3 protein is CASSRPGQVLAYGYTF. The CDR3 DNA follows: TGTGCCAGCAGCCGCCCTGGACAGGTTCTTGCCTATGGCTACACCTTC.

Worth noting for this clone: This CDR3 is also generated by other DNA sequences in the sample. V usage is TRBV5-6 and J usage is TRBJ1-1; D uncertain. Trimming pared 0 bases from V and 1 base from J, leaving 7 bases between. Per the germline V gene, CDR1 is SGHDT and CDR2 is YYEEEE. The CDR3 consists of 14 residues. CDR3 protein: CASSLGRRNTEAFF. The DNA of the CDR3 is TGTGCCAGCAGCTTGGGTCGGAGGAACACTGAAGCTTTCTTT.

The CDR3 is CASTTSGPSSYEQYF. CDR3 DNA: TGTGCCAGCACCACTAGCGGGCCCAGCTCCTACGAGCAGTACTTC. The chain couples TRBV28 to TRBJ2-5, with TRBD2 identical over 9 bases. The J call is uncertain, as TRBJ2-7 better fits the DNA end. From germline, CDR1 is MDHEN and CDR2 SYDVKM. This CDR3 has 15 amino acids.

The V call is TRBV18, the J call TRBJ2-1, with 16 nucleotides matching TRBD2. With 3 bases clipped from V and 6 bases from J, the junction kept 8 bases outside the gene matches. The CDR3 has 18 amino acids. Germline V lookup: CDR1 KGHSH, CDR2 LQKENI. CDR3 in DNA: TGTGCCAGCTCACCCTCCGGGACTAGCGGGGGGGCCCTCAATGAGCAGTTCTTC. This sequence encodes CASSPSGTSGGALNEQFF.

This chain connects TRBV18 to TRBJ2-5; D uncertain. This CDR3 spans 13 amino acids. V lost 0 bases, J lost 5 bases, and 7 bases lay in between. The V gene's germline CDR1 is KGHSH and CDR2 LQKENI. As DNA, the CDR3 is TGTGCCAGCTCACCACCAAGCTGGGAGACCCAGTACTTC. Translation gives CASSPPSWETQYF. The full variable domain, in which reference TRBV18 and TRBJ2-5 provide the parts outside the CDR3, is NAGVMQNPRHLVRRRGQEARLRCSPMKGHSHVYWYRQLPEEGLKFMVYLQKENIIDESGMPKERFSAEFPKEGPSILRIQQVVRGDSAAYFCASSPPSWETQYFGPGTRLLVL.

V is TRBV9 and J is TRBJ2-3, with 8 nucleotides matching TRBD2. Per germline, CDR1 SGDLS and CDR2 YYNGEE. The CDR3 runs 16 residues. With 0 bases clipped from V and 6 bases from J, the junction kept 9 bases outside the gene matches. CDR3 residues: CASSVGAGGPVDTQYF. The CDR3 DNA reads TGTGCCAGCAGCGTAGGGGCGGGGGGCCCCGTGGATACGCAGTATTTT.

The V and J genes are TRBV27 and TRBJ2-2; TRBD2 aligns across 7 bases. Germline CDR1 reads MNHEY; CDR2 reads SMNVEV (reference sequence). The CDR3 contains 17 residues. Trimming cost V 5 bases and J 2 bases; bases outside gene matches: 11. The CDR3 bases are TGTGCCAGCAGTGCAACGAACCGGGACTACAACACCGGGGAGCTGTTTTTT. This encodes CASSATNRDYNTGELFF.